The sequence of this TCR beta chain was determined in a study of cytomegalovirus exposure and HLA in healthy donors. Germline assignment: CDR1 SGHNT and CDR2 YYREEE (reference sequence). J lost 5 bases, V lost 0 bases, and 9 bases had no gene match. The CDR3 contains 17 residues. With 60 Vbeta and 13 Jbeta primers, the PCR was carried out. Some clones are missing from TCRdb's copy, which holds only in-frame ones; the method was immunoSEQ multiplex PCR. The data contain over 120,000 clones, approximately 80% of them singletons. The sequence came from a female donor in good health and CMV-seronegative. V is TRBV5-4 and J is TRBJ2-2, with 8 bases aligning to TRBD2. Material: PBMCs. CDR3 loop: CASSLERRGVRTGELFF. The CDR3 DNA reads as TGTGCCAGCAGCTTGGAAAGGCGGGGGGTCCGGACCGGGGAGCTGTTTTTT.